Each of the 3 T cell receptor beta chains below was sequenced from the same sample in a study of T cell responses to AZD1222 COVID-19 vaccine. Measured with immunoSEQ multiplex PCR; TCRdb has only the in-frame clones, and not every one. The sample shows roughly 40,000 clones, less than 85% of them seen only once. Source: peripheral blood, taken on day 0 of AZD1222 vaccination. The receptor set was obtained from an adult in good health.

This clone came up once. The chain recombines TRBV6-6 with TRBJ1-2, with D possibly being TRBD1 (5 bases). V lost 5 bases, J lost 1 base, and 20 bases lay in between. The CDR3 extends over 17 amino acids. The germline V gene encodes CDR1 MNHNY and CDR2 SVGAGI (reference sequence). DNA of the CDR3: TGTGCCAGCAGTCAAACCGGGACGGAGCCGATTAACTATGGCTACACCTTC. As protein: CASSQTGTEPINYGYTF.

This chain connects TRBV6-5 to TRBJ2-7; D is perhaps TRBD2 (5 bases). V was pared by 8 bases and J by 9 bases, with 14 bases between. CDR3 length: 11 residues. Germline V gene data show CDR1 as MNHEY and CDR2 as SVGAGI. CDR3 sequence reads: CASRLAGVQYF. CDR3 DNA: TGTGCCAGCCGACTGGCCGGGGTGCAGTACTTC.

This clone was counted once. CDR3 region: CASSSTEAFF. DNA of the CDR3: TGTGCCAGCAGTTCCACTGAAGCTTTCTTT. V gene TRBV28 combines with J gene TRBJ1-1; D is unresolved. Between the trimmed V and J ends, which lost 4 bases and 4 bases, there was a span of 1 base. Germline lookup yields CDR1 MDHEN and CDR2 SYDVKM. CDR3 length: 10 residues.